This entry concerns a single T cell receptor (beta chain). There is no known antigen for this receptor. Base qualities are not at hand, and no much larger clone is one base apart. Via the germline V gene, CDR1 is KGHDR and CDR2 SFDVKD. V sheds 3 bases and J sheds 1 base, leaving 13 bases between their ends. CDR3 length: 16 amino acids, cysteine to phenylalanine. Only CDR3 DNA remains: 48 bases, in frame from the first base. CEF-cultured naive and memory CD4+ T cell DNA received survey-level immunoSEQ TCR-beta sequencing. Under the source paper's analysis protocol: During preprocessing, nonproductive sequences were discarded, as were any CDR3s that did not begin with C, did not end with F or W, or were shorter than 7 amino acids. Antigen-specific clonotypes were called with the MANAFEST web app, based on expansion relative to reference and other culture wells. A clone was considered positive if significant expansion relative to the reference culture was observed in 2 of 3 replicate wells at an FDR below 0.05. A further requirement for positive clones was significant expansion compared with all other tandem wells, along with an odds ratio above 5. Cultured and uncultured naive and memory CD4+ repertoires were searched for CDR3s previously identified as spike- and CEF-reactive. CDR3 homology was measured as pairwise Levenshtein distance, computed with the stringdist R package after trimming three terminal residues from each end. In its TCRdb copy, this immuneACCESS table keeps in-frame sequences only and misses some clones. Where compared with another copy, unresolved V genes explain less than half of these, and the others have no known cause. For V, J and clone size, that table is used; D and trimming come from the DNA. In this sample the table shows about 41,000 clones, approximately 80% of which occur a single time. Of the sample, 1% to 1.5% is held by the ten largest clones.

This entry comes from a study of CD4 T cells in relation to SARS-CoV-2 and coronaviruses (dated by TCRdb to the early 2020s). Looking at the study overall: The ViraFEST assay cultured PBMCs with antigen for about eleven days, then sequenced TCR beta CDR3s to find antigen-specific clonal expansions. The full convalescent cohort of 12 patients had a median age of around 36 years, ranging from 21 to 72 years. HLA restriction was mapped for shared crossreactive spike epitopes using patient-derived lymphoblastoid cell lines. A different, Illumina-based TCR-beta assay was used to sequence expansion assays from other donors in the study. Memory CD4+ T cell crossreactivity between SARS-CoV-2 and common cold coronavirus spike proteins was assessed at the TCR clonotype level in the study. Of the approximately twelve convalescent patients, 8 were male and 4 were female, and two of the subjects were Hispanic. The Adaptive Biotechnologies TCR-sequencing kit was used to sequence samples from three pre-COVID donors and the naive versus memory experiments, while other data came from Illumina-based sequencing. The paper's findings and limits, for the study overall: In about two thirds of donors, memory CD4+ clonotypes turned up that crossrecognized SARS-CoV-2 and at least one common cold coronavirus spike. Crossreactive clones showed significantly weaker SARS-CoV-2-driven expansion than monoreactive clones, consistent with antigenic imprinting. The study was limited by small numbers of patients and tested TCRs. Sequencing naive versus memory cells indicated that the assay picks up memory recall responses, not primary responses primed during culture. Since the crossreactivity analysis centred on spike protein, crossreactivity against other viral proteins was not assessed. No donor contributed both pre-pandemic and post-infection samples, which limited tracing the source of pre-existing responses.

Naive and memory CD4+ T cells were separated from cryopreserved PBMCs by CD4 enrichment followed by EasySep naive CD4+ T cell enrichment. Sorted naive or memory CD4+ T cells (around 9.4 x 10^4) were grown at a 1:1 ratio with T cell-depleted PBMCs and CEF peptides for less than eleven days. Each peptide culture condition was generally run in triplicate replicate wells. Ficoll-Paque PLUS gradient centrifugation was used to isolate PBMCs from leukapheresis product or whole blood. PBMCs were either cryopreserved at -140 degrees C or used fresh in the expansion assay. The QIAamp Micro DNA Kit was used to extract genomic DNA from the CD4+ T cells.

The sample was naive CD4+ T cells from PBMCs, cultured in vitro. Per the publication, the cell subset or site label means: naive CD4+ T cells isolated by negative enrichment. This receptor was obtained from an adult with COVID-19. The chain is made from TRBV24-1 and TRBJ2-3; a weak D assignment points to TRBD1 (5 bases agree). DNA sequence: TGTGCCACCAGTGATACTGACAGTCCGGGCACAGATACGCAGTATTTT. The resulting protein is CATSDTDSPGTDTQYF.